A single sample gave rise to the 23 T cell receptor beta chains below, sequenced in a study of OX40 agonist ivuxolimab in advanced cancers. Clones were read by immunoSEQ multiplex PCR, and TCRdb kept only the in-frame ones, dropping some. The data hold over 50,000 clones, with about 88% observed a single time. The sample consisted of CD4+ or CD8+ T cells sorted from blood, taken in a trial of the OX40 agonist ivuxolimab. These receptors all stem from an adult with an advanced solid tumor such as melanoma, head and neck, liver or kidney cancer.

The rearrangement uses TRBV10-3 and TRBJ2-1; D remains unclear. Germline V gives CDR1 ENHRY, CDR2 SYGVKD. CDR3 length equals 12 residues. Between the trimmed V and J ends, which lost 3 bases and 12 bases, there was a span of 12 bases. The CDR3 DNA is TGTGCCATCAGTGAAGGCCCGGTTAGGCAGTTCTTC. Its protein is CAISEGPVRQFF.

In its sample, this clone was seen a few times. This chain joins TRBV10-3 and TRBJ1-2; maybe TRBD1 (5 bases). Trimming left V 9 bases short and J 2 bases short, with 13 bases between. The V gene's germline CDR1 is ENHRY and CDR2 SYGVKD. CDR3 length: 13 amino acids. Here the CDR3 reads CAIGGTRNYGYTF. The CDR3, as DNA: TGTGCCATTGGTGGGACTCGGAACTATGGCTACACCTTC.

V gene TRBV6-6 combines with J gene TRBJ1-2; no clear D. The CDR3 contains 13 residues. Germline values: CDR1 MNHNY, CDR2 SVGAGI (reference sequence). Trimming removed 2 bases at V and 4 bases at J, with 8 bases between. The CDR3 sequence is CASSYPGSYGYTF. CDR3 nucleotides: TGTGCCAGCAGTTACCCGGGCAGCTATGGCTACACCTTC.

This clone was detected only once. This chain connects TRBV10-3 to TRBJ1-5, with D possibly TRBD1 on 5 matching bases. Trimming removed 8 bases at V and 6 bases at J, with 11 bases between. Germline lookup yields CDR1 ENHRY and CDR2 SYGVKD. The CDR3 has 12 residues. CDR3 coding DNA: TGTGCCATCGGGGGAGATAGTCAGCCCCAGCATTTT. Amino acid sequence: CAIGGDSQPQHF.

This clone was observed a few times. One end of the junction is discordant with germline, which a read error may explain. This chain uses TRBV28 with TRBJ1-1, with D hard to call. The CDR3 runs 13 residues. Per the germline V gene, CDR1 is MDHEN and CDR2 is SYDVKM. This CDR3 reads CSTGSVMNTEAFF. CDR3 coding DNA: TGCAGCACGGGTAGTGTGATGAACACTGAAGCTTTCTTT.

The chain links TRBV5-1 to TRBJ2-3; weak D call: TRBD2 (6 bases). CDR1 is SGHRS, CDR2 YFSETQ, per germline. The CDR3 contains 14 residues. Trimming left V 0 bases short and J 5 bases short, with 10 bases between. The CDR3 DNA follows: TGCGCCAGCAGCTTGGGTGTAGCGGTAGATACGCAGTATTTT. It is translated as CASSLGVAVDTQYF.

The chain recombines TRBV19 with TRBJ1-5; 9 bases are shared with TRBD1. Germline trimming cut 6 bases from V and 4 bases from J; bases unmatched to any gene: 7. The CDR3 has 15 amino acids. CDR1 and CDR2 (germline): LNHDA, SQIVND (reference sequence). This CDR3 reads CASRGQGITNQPQHF. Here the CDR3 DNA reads TGTGCCAGTAGAGGACAGGGGATAACAAATCAGCCCCAGCATTTT.

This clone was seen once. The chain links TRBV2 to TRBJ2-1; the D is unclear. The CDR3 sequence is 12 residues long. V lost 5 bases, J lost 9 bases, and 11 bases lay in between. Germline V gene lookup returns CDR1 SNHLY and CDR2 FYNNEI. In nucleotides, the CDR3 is TGTGCCAGCAGTCTAGAGATAGGTGAGCAGTTCTTC. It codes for CASSLEIGEQFF.

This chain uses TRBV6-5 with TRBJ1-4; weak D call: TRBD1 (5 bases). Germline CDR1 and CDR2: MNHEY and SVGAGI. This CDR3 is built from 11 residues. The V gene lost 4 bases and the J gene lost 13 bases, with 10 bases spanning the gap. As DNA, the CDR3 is TGTGCCAGCAGTTCAGGGCCGGCACTGTTTTTT. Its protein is CASSSGPALFF.

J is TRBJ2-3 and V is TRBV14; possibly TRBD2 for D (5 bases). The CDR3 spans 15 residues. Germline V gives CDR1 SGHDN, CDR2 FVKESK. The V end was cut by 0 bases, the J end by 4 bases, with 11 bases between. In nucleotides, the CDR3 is TGTGCCAGCAGCCAAGAATCTAGCTCTTCAGATACGCAGTATTTT. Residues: CASSQESSSSDTQYF.

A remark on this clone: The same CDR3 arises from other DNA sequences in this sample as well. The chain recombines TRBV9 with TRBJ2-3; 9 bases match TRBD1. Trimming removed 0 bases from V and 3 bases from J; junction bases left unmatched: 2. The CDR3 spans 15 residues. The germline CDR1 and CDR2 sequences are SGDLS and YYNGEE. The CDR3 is CASSVGGQGTDTQYF. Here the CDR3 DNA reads TGTGCCAGCAGCGTAGGGGGACAGGGAACAGATACGCAGTATTTT.

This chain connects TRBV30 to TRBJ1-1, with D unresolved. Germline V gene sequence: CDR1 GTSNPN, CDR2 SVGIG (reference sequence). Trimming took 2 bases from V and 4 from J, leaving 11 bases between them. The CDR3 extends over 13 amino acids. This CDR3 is CAWSLQMGTEAFF. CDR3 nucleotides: TGTGCCTGGAGTCTTCAAATGGGCACTGAAGCTTTCTTT. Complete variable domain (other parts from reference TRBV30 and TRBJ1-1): SQTIHQWPATLVQPVGSPLSLECTVEGTSNPNLYWYRQAAGRGLQLLFYSVGIGQISSEVPQNLSASRPQDRQFILSSKKLLLSDSGFYLCAWSLQMGTEAFFGQGTRLTVV.

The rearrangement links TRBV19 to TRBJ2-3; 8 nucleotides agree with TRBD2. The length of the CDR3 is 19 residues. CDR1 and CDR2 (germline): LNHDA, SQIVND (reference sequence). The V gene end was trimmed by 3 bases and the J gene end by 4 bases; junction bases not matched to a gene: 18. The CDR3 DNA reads TGTGCCAGTAGTATCTGGAGTGGGACCTTGGCGGGAGGTTCAGATACGCAGTATTTT. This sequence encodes CASSIWSGTLAGGSDTQYF.

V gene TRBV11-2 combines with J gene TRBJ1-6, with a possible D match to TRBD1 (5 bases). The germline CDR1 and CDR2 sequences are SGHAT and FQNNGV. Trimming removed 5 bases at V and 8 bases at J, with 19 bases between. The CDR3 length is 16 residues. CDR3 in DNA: TGTGCCAGCAGCCCCCGTGAGGGGAGAGGTGATTCACCCCTCCACTTT. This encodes CASSPREGRGDSPLHF.

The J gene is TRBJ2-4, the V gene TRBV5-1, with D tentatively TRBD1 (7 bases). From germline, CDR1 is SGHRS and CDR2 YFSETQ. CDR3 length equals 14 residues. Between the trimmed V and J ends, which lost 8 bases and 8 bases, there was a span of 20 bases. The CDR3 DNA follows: TGCGCCAGTCGACAGGGAGGCGAAGGAGACATTCAGTACTTC. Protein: CASRQGGEGDIQYF.

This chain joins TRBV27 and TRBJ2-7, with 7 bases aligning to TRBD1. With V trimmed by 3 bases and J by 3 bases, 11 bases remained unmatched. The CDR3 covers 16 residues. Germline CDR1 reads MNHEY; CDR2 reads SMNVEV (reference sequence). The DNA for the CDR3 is TGTGCCAGCAGTTTTTCGGACAGGCGGGCCGTCTACGAGCAGTACTTC. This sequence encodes CASSFSDRRAVYEQYF.

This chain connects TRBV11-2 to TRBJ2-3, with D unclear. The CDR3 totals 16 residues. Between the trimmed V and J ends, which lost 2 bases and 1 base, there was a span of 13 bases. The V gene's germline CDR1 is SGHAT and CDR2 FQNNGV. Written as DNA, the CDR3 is TGTGCCAGCAGCTTATTTTCGGACCCTGGCACAGATACGCAGTATTTT. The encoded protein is CASSLFSDPGTDTQYF.

Here the CDR3 DNA reads TGTGCCAGCAGCTTGGGGGCGGCGGGGAATCAGCCCCAGCATTTT. Translated: CASSLGAAGNQPQHF. The genes are TRBV7-6 and TRBJ1-5; tentative D call: TRBD1 (6 bases). V dropped 3 bases and J dropped 4 bases, with 13 bases sitting between them. Germline V gene sequence: CDR1 SGHVS, CDR2 FNYEAQ. The CDR3 runs to 15 residues.

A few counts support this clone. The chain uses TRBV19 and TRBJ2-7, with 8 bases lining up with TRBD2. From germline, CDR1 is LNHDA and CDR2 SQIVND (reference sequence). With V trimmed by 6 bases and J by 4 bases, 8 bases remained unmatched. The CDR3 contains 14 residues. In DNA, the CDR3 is TGTGCCAGTAGCATATCCCAGCGGGAGTACGAGCAGTACTTC. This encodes CASSISQREYEQYF.

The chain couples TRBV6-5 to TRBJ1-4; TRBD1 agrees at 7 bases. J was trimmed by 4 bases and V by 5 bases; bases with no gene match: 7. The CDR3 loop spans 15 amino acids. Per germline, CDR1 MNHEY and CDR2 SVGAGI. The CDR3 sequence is CASSGDRAHNEKLFF. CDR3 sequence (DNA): TGTGCCAGCAGTGGCGACAGGGCCCATAATGAAAAACTGTTTTTT.

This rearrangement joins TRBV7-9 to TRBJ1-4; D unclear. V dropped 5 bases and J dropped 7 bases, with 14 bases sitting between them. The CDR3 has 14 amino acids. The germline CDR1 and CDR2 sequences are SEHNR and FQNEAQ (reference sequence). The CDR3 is CASSPPGVREKLFF. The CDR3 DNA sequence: TGTGCCAGCAGCCCGCCCGGGGTGCGTGAAAAACTGTTTTTT.

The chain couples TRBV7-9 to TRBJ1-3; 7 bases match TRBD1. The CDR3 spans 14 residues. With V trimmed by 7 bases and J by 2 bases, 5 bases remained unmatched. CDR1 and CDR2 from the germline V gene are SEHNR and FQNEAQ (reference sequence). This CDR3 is CASKRDSAGNTIYF. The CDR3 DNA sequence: TGTGCCAGCAAGCGGGACAGCGCTGGAAACACCATATATTTT.

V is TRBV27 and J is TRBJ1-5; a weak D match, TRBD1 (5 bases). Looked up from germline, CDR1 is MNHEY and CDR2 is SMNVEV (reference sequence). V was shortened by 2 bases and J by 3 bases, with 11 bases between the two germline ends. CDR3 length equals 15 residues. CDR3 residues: CASSLRWDHNQPQHF. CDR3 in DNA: TGTGCCAGCAGTTTACGGTGGGACCACAATCAGCCCCAGCATTTT.